This TCR beta chain was found in a study of Graves' ophthalmopathy and Graves' hyperthyroidism. In this sample, this clonotype turned up many times. The length of the CDR3 is 15 residues. Looked up from germline, CDR1 is KGHSH and CDR2 is LQKENI. J was trimmed by 3 bases and V by 8 bases; bases with no gene match: 9. Thyroid ultrasound, orbital computed tomography, TRAb, serum thyroxine and clinical symptoms formed the basis of diagnosis. RNA transcripts served as template for amplifying TCR beta CDR3 sequences. An initial RT-PCR round employing HTBI primers preceded a second-round multiplex PCR. From the multiplex PCR reads, TCRdb called clonotypes with MiXCR, one entry per CDR3 protein. The sample includes 900,000 to 1,200,000 distinct CDR3 sequences, 35% to 40% of them seen just once.

This sequence originates from an adult man with Graves' hyperthyroidism. The chain has TRBV18 and TRBJ1-5, with 8 nucleotides matching TRBD1. Sequencing was done on a sample of peripheral blood or thyroid tissue (not recorded which). The CDR3 nucleotides are TGTGCCAGCAGCCCTCGGACAGGGTCCAATCAGCCCCAGCATTTT. Its protein product is CASSPRTGSNQPQHF.